Below, 18 T cell receptor beta chains from the same sample are listed, as sequenced in a study of blood T cell repertoires in COVID-19. Data came from immunoSEQ multiplex PCR; TCRdb stores just in-frame clones and leaves some out. Here the sample spans about 120,000 clones, about nine tenths being singletons. Sequenced material: peripheral blood. These receptors all stem from a human donor in a cohort sampled during active COVID-19.

The rearrangement uses TRBV7-8 and TRBJ1-1, with 10 bases lining up with TRBD1. After removal of 5 bases from V and 3 bases from J, the junction contained 9 bases not matched to a gene. Germline V lookup: CDR1 SGHVS, CDR2 FQNEAQ. There are 16 residues in the CDR3. CDR3 DNA sequence: TGTGCCAGCAGCCTAGGGCCCGGGACAGGGGACACTGAAGCTTTCTTT. This encodes CASSLGPGTGDTEAFF.

The genes are TRBV19 and TRBJ1-5; D perhaps matches TRBD1 (5 bases). Germline CDR1 LNHDA, CDR2 SQIVND (reference sequence). V shed 4 bases and J shed 5 bases, with 21 bases lying between them. This CDR3 is built from 17 residues. The chain's CDR3 is CASSTEFRPGSDQPQHF. The CDR3, as DNA: TGTGCCAGTAGTACAGAGTTCCGCCCAGGGTCCGATCAGCCCCAGCATTTT.

This chain connects TRBV7-9 to TRBJ2-1; 7 bases are shared with TRBD2. Losses at the gene ends were 5 bases for V and 3 bases for J; bases not matched to a gene: 7. The CDR3 is 15 amino acids. Germline V gene lookup returns CDR1 SEHNR and CDR2 FQNEAQ (reference sequence). Here the CDR3 reads CASSARDYLYNEQFF. The CDR3 DNA sequence: TGTGCCAGCAGCGCCCGGGACTACCTCTACAATGAGCAGTTCTTC.

The chain couples TRBV19 to TRBJ1-4; TRBD1 aligns across 7 bases. CDR3 size: 16 residues. Per the germline V gene, CDR1 is LNHDA and CDR2 is SQIVND (reference sequence). J gave up 4 bases and V 5 bases, and 10 bases lay outside the gene matches. The CDR3 is CASSGPGTVYNEKLFF. In DNA form, the CDR3 reads TGTGCCAGTAGTGGCCCCGGGACAGTATATAATGAAAAACTGTTTTTT.

The V gene is TRBV6-6, the J gene TRBJ1-2, with 7 bases matching TRBD1. This CDR3 is 14 amino acids long. Germline CDR1 is MNHNY and CDR2 is SVGAGI (reference sequence). V trimming: 6 bases; J trimming: 0 bases; junction bases outside the gene matches: 4. DNA of the CDR3: TGTGCCAGCAGCGTTGACAGGGCTAACTATGGCTACACCTTC. Amino acids: CASSVDRANYGYTF.

The V call is TRBV27, the J call TRBJ2-2; D gene ambiguous. Germline V gene data show CDR1 as MNHEY and CDR2 as SMNVEV (reference sequence). The V gene lost 5 bases and the J gene lost 5 bases, with 6 bases spanning the gap. There are 12 residues in the CDR3. DNA for the CDR3: TGTGCCAGCAGTACTAATACCGGGGAGCTGTTTTTT. This sequence encodes CASSTNTGELFF.

The gene calls are TRBV19 and TRBJ1-1; perhaps TRBD1 as D (6 bases). The length of the CDR3 is 14 residues. Looked up from germline, CDR1 is LNHDA and CDR2 is SQIVND (reference sequence). The V and J ends lost 1 base and 6 bases respectively, with 12 bases between them. CDR3 in DNA: TGTGCCAGTAGTATAGTAACAGGGACCCCTGAAGCTTTCTTT. Protein sequence: CASSIVTGTPEAFF.

This clone was seen more than once but under ten times. The chain recombines TRBV3-1 (or the pseudogene TRBV3-2) with TRBJ2-2; 13 bases agree with TRBD2. The CDR3 is made up of 19 amino acids. V dropped 4 bases and J dropped 4; count of bases not matched to a gene: 12. Germline V gives CDR1 LGHDT, CDR2 YNNKEL (reference sequence). CDR3 sequence (DNA): TGTGCCAGCAGCCGATCGGACAGGGGACTAGCGGGGATCACCGGGGAGCTGTTTTTT. Translating it yields CASSRSDRGLAGITGELFF.

The V call is TRBV27, the J call TRBJ2-1; 12 bases map to TRBD2. The germline V gene has CDR1 MNHEY and CDR2 SMNVEV (reference sequence). Losses at the gene ends were 3 bases for V and 5 bases for J; bases not matched to a gene: 2. This CDR3 has 15 amino acids. CDR3 DNA: TGTGCCAGCAGTTTGACTAGCGGGAGTCACAATGAGCAGTTCTTC. Protein product: CASSLTSGSHNEQFF.

This chain connects TRBV24-1 to TRBJ2-5; TRBD2 aligns across 12 bases. The V segment lost 4 bases and the J segment 2 bases; nucleotides outside the gene matches: 1. CDR3 length: 15 residues. Germline loops: CDR1 KGHDR, CDR2 SFDVKD. CDR3 nucleotide sequence: TGTGCCACCAGTGAACTAGCGGGGGGTCAAGAGACCCAGTACTTC. Its translation: CATSELAGGQETQYF.

The chain uses TRBV6-5 and TRBJ2-7; 8 nucleotides line up with TRBD2. Germline V CDR1 and CDR2: MNHEY, SVGAGI. V lost 5 bases to trimming and J lost 1 base; unmatched junction nucleotides: 7. The CDR3 covers 15 residues. The CDR3 spells CASSRPGGGSYEQYF. CDR3 nucleotides: TGTGCCAGCAGTCGCCCCGGGGGGGGGTCCTACGAGCAGTACTTC.

V and J are TRBV27 and TRBJ1-2, with unresolved D. Germline V lookup: CDR1 MNHEY, CDR2 SMNVEV (reference sequence). The V gene lost 5 bases and the J gene lost 10 bases, with 5 bases spanning the gap. This CDR3 contains 9 residues. CDR3 in amino acids: CASSPFYTF. CDR3 sequence (DNA): TGTGCCAGCAGTCCATTCTACACCTTC.

CDR3 amino acids: CASSLGVGTGVGQPQHF. The CDR3 bases are TGTGCCAGCAGCTTGGGCGTTGGGACAGGGGTAGGTCAGCCCCAGCATTTT. The chain links TRBV5-5 to TRBJ1-5; TRBD1 agrees at 10 bases. The trim removed 0 bases at V and 6 bases at J, leaving 9 bases unmatched. CDR3 length equals 17 residues. Germline loops: CDR1 SGHKS, CDR2 YYEKEE (reference sequence). The full variable domain, its missing parts supplied by reference TRBV5-5 and TRBJ1-5, is DAGVTQSPTHLIKTRGQQVTLRCSPISGHKSVSWYQQVLGQGPQFIFQYYEKEERGRGNFPDRFSARQFPNYSSELNVNALLLGDSALYLCASSLGVGTGVGQPQHFGDGTRLSIL.

This chain links TRBV11-2 with TRBJ2-3; a possible D gene is TRBD2 (5 bases). Germline values: CDR1 SGHAT, CDR2 FQNNGV. This CDR3 comprises 15 residues. V was trimmed by 0 bases and J by 4 bases, leaving 11 bases between them. The CDR3 DNA sequence: TGTGCCAGCAGCTTAGAGGCGGGCCGCGCAGATACGCAGTATTTT. It is translated as CASSLEAGRADTQYF.

The V gene is TRBV4-2, the J gene TRBJ1-5; D remains ambiguous. Germline assignment: CDR1 LGHNA and CDR2 YNFKEQ. V lost 6 bases, J lost 4 bases, and 7 bases lay in between. The CDR3 spans 12 residues. The CDR3 DNA follows: TGTGCCAGCAGTTCCCTAAATCAGCCCCAGCATTTT. Protein sequence: CASSSLNQPQHF.

This rearrangement joins TRBV28 to TRBJ2-1, with D possibly matching TRBD2 (6 bases). The CDR3 loop spans 13 amino acids. Germline V gene sequence: CDR1 MDHEN, CDR2 SYDVKM. Trimming stripped 6 bases from V and 5 bases from J, with 11 bases between. DNA for the CDR3: TGTGCCAGCAGCTCGGAGGGCCACAATGAGCAGTTCTTC. Translated, it gives CASSSEGHNEQFF.

The chain carries TRBV7-9 and TRBJ2-7; no clear D. The germline CDR1 and CDR2 sequences are SEHNR and FQNEAQ (reference sequence). V lost 9 bases to trimming and J lost 3 bases, with 9 bases between them. The CDR3 is made up of 11 amino acids. Written as DNA, the CDR3 is TGTGCCAGATCCCCCCGCTACGAGCAGTACTTC. Protein product: CARSPRYEQYF. The complete variable domain, with remaining parts taken from reference TRBV7-9 and TRBJ2-7, reads DTGVSQNPRHKITKRGQNVTFRCDPISEHNRLYWYRQTLGQGPEFLTYFQNEAQLEKSRLLSDRFSAERPKGSFSTLEIQRTEQGDSAMYLCARSPRYEQYFGPGTRLTVT.

The CDR3 region has the DNA TGTGCCAGCAGTTACCGACAGACAACCCGCCACGCTTTCTTT. The encoded protein is CASSYRQTTRHAFF. The chain recombines TRBV7-9 with TRBJ1-1; a possible D gene is TRBD1 (5 bases). CDR3 length: 14 amino acids. CDR1 and CDR2 from the germline V gene are SEHNR and FQNEAQ (reference sequence). Trimming pared 6 bases from V and 11 bases from J, leaving 22 bases between.